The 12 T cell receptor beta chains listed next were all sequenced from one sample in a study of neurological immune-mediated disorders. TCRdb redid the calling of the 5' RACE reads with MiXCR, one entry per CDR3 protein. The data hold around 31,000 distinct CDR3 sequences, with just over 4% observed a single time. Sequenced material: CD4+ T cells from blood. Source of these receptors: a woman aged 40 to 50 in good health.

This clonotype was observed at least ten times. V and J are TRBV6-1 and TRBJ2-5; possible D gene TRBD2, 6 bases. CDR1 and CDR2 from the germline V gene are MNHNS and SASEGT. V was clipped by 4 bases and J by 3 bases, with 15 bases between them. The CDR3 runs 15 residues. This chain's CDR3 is CASSGVGGLKETQYF. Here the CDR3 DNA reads TGTGCCAGCAGTGGCGTGGGGGGACTGAAAGAGACCCAGTACTTC.

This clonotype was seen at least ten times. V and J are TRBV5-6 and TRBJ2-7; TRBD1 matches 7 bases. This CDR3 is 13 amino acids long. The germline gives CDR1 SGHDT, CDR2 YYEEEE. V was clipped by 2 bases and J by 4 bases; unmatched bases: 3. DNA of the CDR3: TGTGCCAGCAGCTTCAAGGGGGCGTACGAGCAGTACTTC. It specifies CASSFKGAYEQYF.

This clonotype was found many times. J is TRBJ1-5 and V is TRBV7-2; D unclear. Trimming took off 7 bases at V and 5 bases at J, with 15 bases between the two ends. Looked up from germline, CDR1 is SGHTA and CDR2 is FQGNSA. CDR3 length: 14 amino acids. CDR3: CASTQPGAHQPQHF. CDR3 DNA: TGTGCCAGCACCCAGCCAGGTGCCCATCAGCCCCAGCATTTT.

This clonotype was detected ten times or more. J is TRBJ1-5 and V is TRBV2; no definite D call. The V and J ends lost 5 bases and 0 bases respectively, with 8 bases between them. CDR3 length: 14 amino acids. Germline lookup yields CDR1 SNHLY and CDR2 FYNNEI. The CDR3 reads CASSSQGSNQPQHF. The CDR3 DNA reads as TGTGCCAGCAGTAGCCAAGGTAGCAATCAGCCCCAGCATTTT.

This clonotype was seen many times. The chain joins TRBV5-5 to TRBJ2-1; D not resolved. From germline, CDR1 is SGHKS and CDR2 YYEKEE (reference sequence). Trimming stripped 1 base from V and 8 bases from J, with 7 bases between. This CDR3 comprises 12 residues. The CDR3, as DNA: TGTGCCAGCAGCTTGCCTAGTTATGAGCAGTTCTTC. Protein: CASSLPSYEQFF.

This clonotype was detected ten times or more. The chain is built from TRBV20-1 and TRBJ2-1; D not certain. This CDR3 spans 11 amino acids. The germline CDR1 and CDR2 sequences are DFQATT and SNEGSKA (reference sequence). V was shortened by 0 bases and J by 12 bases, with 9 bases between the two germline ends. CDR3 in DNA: TGCAGTGCTAGAGATCTAAGCGTGCAGTTCTTC. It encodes CSARDLSVQFF.

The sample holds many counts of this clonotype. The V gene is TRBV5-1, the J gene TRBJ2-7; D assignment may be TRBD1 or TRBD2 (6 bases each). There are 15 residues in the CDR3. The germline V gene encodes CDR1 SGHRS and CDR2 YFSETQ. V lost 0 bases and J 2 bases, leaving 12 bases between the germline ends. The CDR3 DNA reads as TGCGCCAGCAGCTTGGGGGGGGCAGAGACCTACGAGCAGTACTTC. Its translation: CASSLGGAETYEQYF.

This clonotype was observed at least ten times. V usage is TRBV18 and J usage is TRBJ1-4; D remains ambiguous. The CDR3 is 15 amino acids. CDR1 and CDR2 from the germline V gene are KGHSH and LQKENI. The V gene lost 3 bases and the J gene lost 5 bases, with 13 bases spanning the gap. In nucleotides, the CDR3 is TGTGCCAGCTCACCCTCCGAGACGATAAATGAAAAACTGTTTTTT. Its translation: CASSPSETINEKLFF.

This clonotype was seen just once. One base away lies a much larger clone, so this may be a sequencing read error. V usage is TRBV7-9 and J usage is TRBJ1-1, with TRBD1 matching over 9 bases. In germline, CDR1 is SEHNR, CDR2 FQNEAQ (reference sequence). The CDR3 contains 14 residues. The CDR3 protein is CDSSLGTGRSEAFF. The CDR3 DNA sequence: TGTGACAGCAGCTTAGGGACAGGGAGGTCTGAAGCTTTCTTT.

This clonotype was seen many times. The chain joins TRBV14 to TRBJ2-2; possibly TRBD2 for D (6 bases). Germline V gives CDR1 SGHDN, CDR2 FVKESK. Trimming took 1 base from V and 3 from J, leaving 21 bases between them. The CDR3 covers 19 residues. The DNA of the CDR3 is TGTGCCAGCAGCCAAGTCCTCGGGAAGGGAGGCGGTGACACCGGGGAGCTGTTTTTT. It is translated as CASSQVLGKGGGDTGELFF.

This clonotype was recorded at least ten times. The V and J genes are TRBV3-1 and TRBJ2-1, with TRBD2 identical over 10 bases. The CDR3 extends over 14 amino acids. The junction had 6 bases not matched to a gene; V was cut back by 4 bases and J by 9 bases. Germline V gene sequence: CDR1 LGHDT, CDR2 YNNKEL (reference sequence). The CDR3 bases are TGTGCCAGCAGCCTGGGACTAGCGAGCGTTGAGCAGTTCTTC. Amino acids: CASSLGLASVEQFF.

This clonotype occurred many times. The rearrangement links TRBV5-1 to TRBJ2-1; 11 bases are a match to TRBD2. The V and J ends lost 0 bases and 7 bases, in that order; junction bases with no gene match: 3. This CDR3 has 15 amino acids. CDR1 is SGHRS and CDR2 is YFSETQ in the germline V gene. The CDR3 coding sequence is TGCGCCAGCAGCTTGGCAAGGACTAGCGGGAATGAGCAGTTCTTC. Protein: CASSLARTSGNEQFF.